The present T cell receptor (beta chain) was sequenced within a study of response to subunit inactivated influenza vaccine. Study outcomes and limitations: Authors suggested each seasonal influenza vaccination recruits few new T cells.

This CDR3 region has 14 residues. Germline V gene lookup returns CDR1 SQVTM and CDR2 ANQGSEA. V lost 0 bases and J lost 7, with 13 bases in between. With respect to this clonotype: Its antigen is currently unknown.

TCRdb reprocessed the RT-PCR reads with MiXCR, giving one entry per CDR3 protein. This table has roughly 500,000 distinct CDR3 sequences, more than 15% appearing once. The TCR originated in a man between 50 and 75 years old who received an inactivated influenza vaccine. The rearrangement uses TRBV29-1 and TRBJ2-1, with no clear D. The source material was CD4+ T cells sorted from PBMCs, sampled 23 months after vaccination. CDR3 sequence: CSVEDGRGVNEQFF. CDR3 DNA: TGCAGCGTTGAAGATGGGCGAGGTGTGAATGAGCAGTTCTTC.